This T cell receptor (beta chain) was obtained from a study of blood T cell repertoires in COVID-19. Study overall: Acute-phase and convalescent COVID-19 samples originated in the United States, Italy and Spain. In each case, the material was cDNA or gDNA derived from T cells, B-cell-depleted T cells, or PBMCs.

Authors' processing steps: It was from reference gene primer amplification that nucleated cell counts were estimated. Here immunoSEQ multiplex PCR was the method, and the copy in TCRdb shows in-frame clones only, minus some. V, J and clone size were drawn from that table, and D and trimming were deduced from the DNA. Found here are some 150,000 clones, 81% of them singletons; the top ten hold about 8.4%. The CDR3 covers 14 residues. Looked up from germline, CDR1 is LNHNV and CDR2 is YYDKDF (reference sequence). V gave up 6 bases and J gave up 0 bases, with 6 bases separating them. The clonotype originates from a woman between 55 and 75 years old with active or convalescent COVID-19. Sequenced sample: peripheral blood. The V gene is TRBV15, the J gene TRBJ2-6; no reliable D call. The CDR3: CATRDFSGANVLTF. The DNA for the CDR3 is TGTGCCACCAGAGACTTCTCTGGGGCCAACGTCCTGACTTTC.